There are many counts of the clone carrying this T cell receptor beta chain. What it recognizes is unknown. This sample was included in a study of T cell repertoires in cytomegalovirus infection. TCRdb used MiXCR to reprocess the reads, holding one entry per CDR3 protein. This sample has fewer than 350,000 distinct CDR3 sequences; under 20% occur once, and the top ten carry around 12%. This CDR3 has 12 amino acids. V lost 1 base and J lost 8, with 5 bases in between. Study-wide findings and caveats: HLA-C-restricted CMV clonotypes gave the most frequent clonotype in two of eight donors.

The sample comprised PBMCs. This receptor was obtained from a human donor in good health (CMV status not recorded). Some clones in this sample may be carry-over from other donors' samples. The gene calls are TRBV12-3 or TRBV12-4 and TRBJ1-4, with D unresolved. The CDR3 loop is CASSLVAEKLFF. The CDR3 DNA reads TGTGCCAGCAGTTTAGTGGCAGAAAAACTGTTTTTT.